This TCR beta chain was captured by sequencing in a study of T cell repertoires in cytomegalovirus infection. Study summary: Public TCR beta signatures marked donors with CMV infection and the matching HLA.

Study-wide results and caveats: HLA-C-restricted CMV clonotypes gave the most frequent clonotype in two of eight donors.

This clonotype was observed many times. Its antigen is still unknown. TCRdb redid the calling of the reads with MiXCR, one entry per CDR3 protein. This sample has hundreds of thousands of distinct CDR3 sequences, with roughly 30% found just once. CDR3 length: 18 amino acids. Per germline, CDR1 SGHVS and CDR2 FQNEAQ. Trimming shortened V by 1 base and J by 5 bases, and 22 bases separated the two germline ends. V and J are TRBV7-8 and TRBJ2-3, with a possible D match to TRBD1 (6 bases). This sample comprised cultured PBMCs, obtained from culture after CMV antigen stimulation. The source of this sequence is a human donor in good health (CMV status not recorded). Some clones in this sample may be carry-over from other donors' samples. CDR3 bases: TGTGCCAGCAGCTTAGTACCCAGGGGCTTGAGGCCGGTAGATACGCAGTATTTT. It yields the protein CASSLVPRGLRPVDTQYF. The full variable domain, completed using reference TRBV7-8 and TRBJ2-3, is GAGVSQSPRYKVAKRGQDVALRCDPISGHVSLFWYQQALGQGPEFLTYFQNEAQLDKSGLPSDRFFAERPEGSVSTLKIQRTQQEDSAVYLCASSLVPRGLRPVDTQYFGPGTRLTVL.